This passage covers 5 T cell receptor beta chains from one sample sequenced in a study of T cells after yellow fever vaccination. MiXCR, run by TCRdb on the 5' RACE reads, gives a single entry per CDR3 protein. Here the sample spans some 290,000 distinct CDR3 sequences, roughly 10% being singletons. Specimen: CD4+ T cells sorted from PBMCs, collected 45 days after the yellow fever booster vaccination. The receptors shown here come from a man aged 18 to 35 who received the YFV17D yellow fever vaccine.

This clonotype was counted a few times. The gene calls are TRBV9 and TRBJ1-6; D remains ambiguous. Trimming left V 4 bases short and J 1 base short, with 9 bases between. The germline CDR1 and CDR2 sequences are SGDLS and YYNGEE. The CDR3 is 15 residues long. The CDR3 DNA is TGTGCCAGCAGCTCCACCGGGTCCTATAATTCACCCCTCCACTTT. Its translation is CASSSTGSYNSPLHF.

Ten or more counts support this clonotype. This chain links TRBV2 with TRBJ2-3; D is perhaps TRBD1 (5 bases). This CDR3 region has 15 residues. Germline V CDR1 and CDR2: SNHLY, FYNNEI. Trimming pared 0 bases from V and 11 bases from J, leaving 18 bases between. Here the CDR3 DNA reads TGTGCCAGCAGTGAAGCGCAGGGTCGTTTCCGTATGCAGTATTTT. This sequence encodes CASSEAQGRFRMQYF.

The V and J genes are TRBV24-1 and TRBJ2-3, with 10 bases that match TRBD1. V gave up 3 bases and J gave up 5 bases; unmatched junction bases: 7. The CDR3 consists of 16 residues. Looked up from germline, CDR1 is KGHDR and CDR2 is SFDVKD. CDR3 in amino acids: CATSDPGQGFGDTQYF. CDR3 DNA: TGTGCCACCAGTGATCCGGGACAGGGGTTTGGAGATACGCAGTATTTT.

This clonotype was detected ten times or more. The chain recombines TRBV20-1 with TRBJ2-7; TRBD1 aligns across 7 bases. The CDR3 totals 14 residues. Trimming at V came to 8 bases and at J to 4 bases, leaving 14 bases not matched to a gene. Germline CDR1 DFQATT, CDR2 SNEGSKA (reference sequence). CDR3 coding DNA: TGCAGTCCTTACAGAGGGGGCGGAAGATACGAGCAGTACTTC. It yields the protein CSPYRGGGRYEQYF.

The chain employs TRBV6-1 and TRBJ1-5, with D unresolved. The CDR3 runs to 12 residues. V lost 1 base to trimming and J lost 6 bases, with 4 bases between them. The germline CDR1 and CDR2 sequences are MNHNS and SASEGT. The CDR3 region has the DNA TGTGCCAGCAGTGAAGTCGGTCAGCCCCAGCATTTT. Its translation is CASSEVGQPQHF.